The T cell receptor (beta chain) described here comes from a study of T cell responses to AZD1222 COVID-19 vaccine. Study information: Pooled in the analysis were second doses at about 4 or about 12 weeks. Study-level findings and limits: A mostly white British donor set with more females was recruited, and clonal diversity was possibly underestimated. Only a handful of AZD1222 recipients, more than 5 in all, had baseline seropositivity.

Repertoires were generated with immunoSEQ multiplex PCR, while TCRdb's copy carries only in-frame clones and drops some. The data contain 110,000 or so clones, roughly 88% of them singletons. The V end lost 1 base, the J end lost 0 bases, and 16 bases lay between the germline ends. This CDR3 region has 17 residues. Looked up from germline, CDR1 is GTSNPN and CDR2 is SVGIG (reference sequence). With regard to this clone: Its matching antigen is unknown.

This chain connects TRBV30 to TRBJ1-5; a weak D match, TRBD1 (6 bases). This TCR came from an adult in good health. The material was peripheral blood, obtained on day 0 of AZD1222 vaccination. The CDR3 reads CAWSGGRGGNSNQPQHF. DNA for the CDR3: TGTGCCTGGAGTGGGGGGCGCGGGGGTAATAGCAATCAGCCCCAGCATTTT.